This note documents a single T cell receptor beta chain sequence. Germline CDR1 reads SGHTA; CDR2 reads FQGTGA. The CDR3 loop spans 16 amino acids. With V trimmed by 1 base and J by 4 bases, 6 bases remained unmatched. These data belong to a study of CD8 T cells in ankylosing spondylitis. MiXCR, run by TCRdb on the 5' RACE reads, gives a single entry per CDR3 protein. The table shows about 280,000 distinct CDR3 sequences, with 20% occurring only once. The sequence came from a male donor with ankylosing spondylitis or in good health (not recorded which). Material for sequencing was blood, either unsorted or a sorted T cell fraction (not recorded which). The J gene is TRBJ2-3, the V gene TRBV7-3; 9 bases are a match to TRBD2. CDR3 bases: TGTGCCAGCAGCTTAAACGGCGGGAGGGCTTCAGATACGCAGTATTTT. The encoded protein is CASSLNGGRASDTQYF.